This T cell receptor (beta chain) was sequenced in a study of OX40 agonist ivuxolimab in advanced cancers. The wider study: The mean age was roughly 60 years, ranging from 23 to 79, with around four fifths of participants male. Broader study findings: Certain nonresponding patients likewise had low normalized T-cell clonal expansion. On average, a greater number of expanded clones characterised CD8+ T cells relative to CD4+.

Generated by immunoSEQ multiplex PCR, the TCRdb table keeps only in-frame clones and is missing some. The table lists tens of thousands of clones, over 85% of them singletons. The CDR3 is 18 amino acids. Germline assignment: CDR1 LGHNA and CDR2 YNFKEQ. J lost 1 base, V lost 1 base, and 7 bases had no gene match. A remark on this clone: Its antigen is undetermined.

Blood samples were obtained at baseline, cycle 4 day 1, and cycle 7 day 1. V usage is TRBV4-2 and J usage is TRBJ2-5, with 12 bases fitting TRBD2. This receptor was taken from an adult with an advanced solid tumor such as melanoma, head and neck, liver or kidney cancer. This sample comprised CD4+ or CD8+ T cells sorted from blood, obtained in a trial of the OX40 agonist ivuxolimab. The CDR3 protein is CASSQVLAGGQPQETQYF. In DNA, the CDR3 is TGTGCCAGCAGCCAAGTACTAGCGGGGGGTCAGCCCCAAGAGACCCAGTACTTC.